The rows below give T cell receptor beta chains drawn from one sample of a study of response to subunit inactivated influenza vaccine. TCRdb processed the RT-PCR reads anew with MiXCR; each CDR3 protein has one entry. The table records around 520,000 distinct CDR3 sequences, approximately 12% of them present only once. The sample consisted of PBMCs from blood, taken on the day of vaccination. These receptors were obtained from a man aged 50 or older who received an inactivated influenza vaccine. The CDR3 runs from the conserved cysteine through the conserved F or W. Each record gives: J gene, D gene, V gene, CDR3 length, clone size, CDR3 protein, CDR3 DNA. The D gene is left open where the match is weak. Size is omitted from some rows. Given values are once, few, many or a class for expanded clones.

J gene: TRBJ2-5
D gene: NA
V gene: TRBV3-1
CDR3 length: 14
clone size: NA
CDR3 protein: CASSPTGPSGTQYF
CDR3 DNA: TGTGCCAGCAGCCCGACCGGACCCTCAGGGACCCAGTACTTC

J gene: TRBJ2-7
D gene: TRBD2
V gene: TRBV4-2
CDR3 length: 17
clone size: many
CDR3 protein: CASSQFMRTSGSYEQYF
CDR3 DNA: TGTGCCAGCAGCCAATTCATGAGGACTAGCGGGAGTTACGAGCAGTACTTC

J gene: TRBJ2-1
D gene: TRBD1
V gene: TRBV12-5
CDR3 length: 16
clone size: few
CDR3 protein: CASGLVLGQAYNEQFF
CDR3 DNA: TGTGCTAGTGGTTTGGTACTGGGACAGGCCTACAATGAGCAGTTCTTC

J gene: TRBJ1-5
D gene: NA
V gene: TRBV28
CDR3 length: 11
clone size: NA
CDR3 protein: CASSTTRPQHF
CDR3 DNA: TGTGCCAGCAGTACTACTCGGCCCCAGCATTTT

J gene: TRBJ2-5
D gene: NA
V gene: TRBV7-9
CDR3 length: 15
clone size: few
CDR3 protein: CASSFLRTGKETQYF
CDR3 DNA: TGTGCCAGCAGCTTCCTCAGGACGGGAAAAGAGACCCAGTACTTC

J gene: TRBJ2-7
D gene: NA
V gene: TRBV20-1
CDR3 length: 10
clone size: many
CDR3 protein: CSATRIEQYF
CDR3 DNA: TGCAGTGCAACTAGAATCGAGCAGTACTTC

J gene: TRBJ2-5
D gene: NA
V gene: TRBV29-1
CDR3 length: 15
clone size: NA
CDR3 protein: CSVRFGGGTQETQYF
CDR3 DNA: TGCAGCGTTAGGTTCGGGGGAGGAACCCAAGAGACCCAGTACTTC

J gene: TRBJ1-1
D gene: NA
V gene: TRBV27
CDR3 length: 14
clone size: few
CDR3 protein: CASSFARMSTEAFF
CDR3 DNA: TGTGCCAGCAGTTTTGCAAGAATGAGCACTGAAGCTTTCTTT

J gene: TRBJ2-2
D gene: TRBD2
V gene: TRBV5-1
CDR3 length: 17
clone size: many
CDR3 protein: CASSRRPSGANTGELFF
CDR3 DNA: TGCGCCAGCAGTCGACGTCCTAGCGGGGCGAACACCGGGGAGCTGTTTTTT

J gene: TRBJ2-4
D gene: NA
V gene: TRBV6-2/TRBV6-3
CDR3 length: 14
clone size: many
CDR3 protein: CASSSGTQGNIQYF
CDR3 DNA: TGTGCCAGCAGCTCCGGGACCCAAGGAAACATTCAGTACTTC

J gene: TRBJ1-1
D gene: NA
V gene: TRBV5-6
CDR3 length: 15
clone size: many
CDR3 protein: CASSLTIRRNTEAFF
CDR3 DNA: TGTGCCAGCAGCCTAACAATCAGGCGGAACACTGAAGCTTTCTTT

J gene: TRBJ1-2
D gene: NA
V gene: TRBV4-2
CDR3 length: 13
clone size: NA
CDR3 protein: CASSQDWNYGYTF
CDR3 DNA: TGTGCCAGCAGCCAAGATTGGAACTATGGCTACACCTTC

J gene: TRBJ2-5
D gene: TRBD2
V gene: TRBV2
CDR3 length: 16
clone size: NA
CDR3 protein: CASSARGSSGQETQYF
CDR3 DNA: TGTGCCAGCAGCGCCCGAGGATCTAGCGGTCAAGAGACCCAGTACTTC

J gene: TRBJ2-2
D gene: TRBD1
V gene: TRBV5-4
CDR3 length: 17
clone size: NA
CDR3 protein: CASSPNRDRGRTGELFF
CDR3 DNA: TGTGCCAGCAGCCCCAACCGGGACAGGGGCCGCACCGGGGAGCTGTTTTTT

J gene: TRBJ2-7
D gene: NA
V gene: TRBV5-1
CDR3 length: 13
clone size: few
CDR3 protein: CASSLEKSHEQYF
CDR3 DNA: TGCGCCAGCAGCTTGGAAAAGTCGCACGAGCAGTACTTC

J gene: TRBJ2-1
D gene: NA
V gene: TRBV20-1
CDR3 length: 12
clone size: many
CDR3 protein: CSARADSLLQFF
CDR3 DNA: TGCAGTGCTAGAGCGGACAGCCTACTTCAGTTCTTC

J gene: TRBJ2-3
D gene: NA
V gene: TRBV11-2
CDR3 length: 12
clone size: NA
CDR3 protein: CASSFPGNTQYF
CDR3 DNA: TGTGCCAGCAGCTTCCCGGGGAATACGCAGTATTTT

J gene: TRBJ2-5
D gene: TRBD1
V gene: TRBV10-3
CDR3 length: 13
clone size: NA
CDR3 protein: CAIRVQGEETQYF
CDR3 DNA: TGTGCCATCAGGGTCCAGGGGGAAGAGACCCAGTACTTC

J gene: TRBJ2-7
D gene: TRBD1
V gene: TRBV28
CDR3 length: 14
clone size: NA
CDR3 protein: CASSSGQAAFEQYF
CDR3 DNA: TGTGCCAGCAGTTCTGGACAGGCGGCGTTCGAGCAGTACTTC

J gene: TRBJ2-2
D gene: NA
V gene: TRBV6-5
CDR3 length: 16
clone size: few
CDR3 protein: CASSSQSRLGSGELFF
CDR3 DNA: TGTGCCAGCAGTTCCCAATCGAGGCTGGGTTCCGGGGAGCTGTTTTTT

J gene: TRBJ2-1
D gene: TRBD2
V gene: TRBV3-1
CDR3 length: 19
clone size: NA
CDR3 protein: CASSPSGLAGGESYNEQFF
CDR3 DNA: TGTGCCAGCAGCCCGTCGGGACTAGCGGGGGGGGAGTCCTACAATGAGCAGTTCTTC

J gene: TRBJ2-1
D gene: TRBD2
V gene: TRBV6-7
CDR3 length: 13
clone size: many
CDR3 protein: CASTAGGVNEQFF
CDR3 DNA: TGTGCCAGCACGGCGGGGGGGGTTAATGAGCAGTTCTTC

J gene: TRBJ1-2
D gene: NA
V gene: TRBV5-1
CDR3 length: 16
clone size: NA
CDR3 protein: CASSYLGGDEFGGYTF
CDR3 DNA: TGCGCCAGCAGTTACCTCGGTGGAGATGAATTTGGTGGCTACACCTTC

J gene: TRBJ2-6
D gene: NA
V gene: TRBV29-1
CDR3 length: 15
clone size: NA
CDR3 protein: CSVEDREAGANVLTF
CDR3 DNA: TGCAGCGTTGAAGACAGGGAAGCTGGGGCCAACGTCCTGACTTTC

J gene: TRBJ2-5
D gene: NA
V gene: TRBV12-3/TRBV12-4
CDR3 length: 14
clone size: NA
CDR3 protein: CASSHRPSGETQYF
CDR3 DNA: TGTGCCAGCAGCCACCGGCCCTCTGGGGAGACCCAGTACTTC

J gene: TRBJ2-3
D gene: NA
V gene: TRBV20-1
CDR3 length: 15
clone size: few
CDR3 protein: CSASGLVSSTDTQYF
CDR3 DNA: TGCAGTGCTAGTGGGCTGGTTTCTAGCACAGATACGCAGTATTTT

J gene: TRBJ2-3
D gene: NA
V gene: TRBV25-1
CDR3 length: 13
clone size: few
CDR3 protein: CASSPQVPDTQYF
CDR3 DNA: TGTGCCAGCAGTCCCCAAGTTCCAGATACGCAGTATTTT

J gene: TRBJ2-7
D gene: TRBD1
V gene: TRBV20-1
CDR3 length: 13
clone size: few
CDR3 protein: CSAEGQGSWEQYF
CDR3 DNA: TGCAGTGCTGAGGGACAGGGTTCGTGGGAGCAGTACTTC

J gene: TRBJ1-1
D gene: NA
V gene: TRBV6-1
CDR3 length: 13
clone size: NA
CDR3 protein: CASSMRRESEAFF
CDR3 DNA: TGTGCCAGCAGTATGAGACGGGAGTCTGAAGCTTTCTTT

J gene: TRBJ2-1
D gene: TRBD2
V gene: TRBV28
CDR3 length: 17
clone size: few
CDR3 protein: CASTPLRLAGGYNEQFF
CDR3 DNA: TGTGCCAGCACCCCACTACGACTAGCGGGAGGCTACAATGAGCAGTTCTTC

J gene: TRBJ2-4
D gene: NA
V gene: TRBV28
CDR3 length: 16
clone size: few
CDR3 protein: CASRPRPSLAKNIQYF
CDR3 DNA: TGTGCCAGCAGACCAAGACCTTCATTAGCCAAAAACATTCAGTACTTC

J gene: TRBJ2-7
D gene: NA
V gene: TRBV4-3
CDR3 length: 15
clone size: few
CDR3 protein: CASSQEWTASYEQYF
CDR3 DNA: TGCGCCAGCAGCCAAGAGTGGACAGCATCCTACGAGCAGTACTTC

J gene: TRBJ1-2
D gene: TRBD1
V gene: TRBV27
CDR3 length: 14
clone size: NA
CDR3 protein: CASKLEGAGYGYTF
CDR3 DNA: TGTGCCAGCAAGTTAGAGGGGGCGGGCTATGGCTACACCTTC

J gene: TRBJ1-5
D gene: TRBD1
V gene: TRBV12-3/TRBV12-4
CDR3 length: 14
clone size: NA
CDR3 protein: CASSPTGGYQPQHF
CDR3 DNA: TGTGCCAGCAGCCCCACAGGGGGTTATCAGCCCCAGCATTTT

J gene: TRBJ1-4
D gene: TRBD1
V gene: TRBV7-2
CDR3 length: 15
clone size: many
CDR3 protein: CASSRDDRANEKLFF
CDR3 DNA: TGTGCCAGCAGCCGAGACGACAGGGCTAATGAAAAACTGTTTTTT

J gene: TRBJ2-7
D gene: NA
V gene: TRBV12-3/TRBV12-4
CDR3 length: 14
clone size: many
CDR3 protein: CASSLEVYSYEQYF
CDR3 DNA: TGTGCCAGCAGTTTGGAAGTCTACTCCTACGAGCAGTACTTC

J gene: TRBJ2-7
D gene: TRBD2
V gene: TRBV20-1
CDR3 length: 15
clone size: NA
CDR3 protein: CSARVGGGGHYEQYF
CDR3 DNA: TGCAGTGCTAGAGTGGGCGGGGGAGGTCACTACGAGCAGTACTTC

J gene: TRBJ2-5
D gene: NA
V gene: TRBV6-5
CDR3 length: 16
clone size: NA
CDR3 protein: CASSVSRTGDQETQYF
CDR3 DNA: TGTGCCAGCAGTGTATCTCGGACGGGGGATCAAGAGACCCAGTACTTC

J gene: TRBJ2-1
D gene: NA
V gene: TRBV2
CDR3 length: 10
clone size: few
CDR3 protein: CASSVYEQFF
CDR3 DNA: TGTGCCAGCAGTGTATATGAGCAGTTCTTC

J gene: TRBJ2-3
D gene: TRBD1
V gene: TRBV6-1
CDR3 length: 16
clone size: NA
CDR3 protein: CASSSHRFQGEDTQYF
CDR3 DNA: TGTGCCAGCAGCTCCCACAGGTTCCAGGGGGAAGATACGCAGTATTTT

J gene: TRBJ2-7
D gene: NA
V gene: TRBV4-2
CDR3 length: 15
clone size: few
CDR3 protein: CASSQDGTAEQEQYF
CDR3 DNA: TGTGCCAGCAGCCAAGACGGGACTGCCGAGCAGGAGCAGTACTTC

J gene: TRBJ2-1
D gene: TRBD2
V gene: TRBV7-2
CDR3 length: 16
clone size: many
CDR3 protein: CASSSQTSGSLNEQFF
CDR3 DNA: TGTGCCAGCAGCTCCCAGACTAGCGGGAGTTTAAATGAGCAGTTCTTC

J gene: TRBJ2-7
D gene: TRBD1
V gene: TRBV11-2
CDR3 length: 14
clone size: NA
CDR3 protein: CASSSRDRGPVQYF
CDR3 DNA: TGTGCCAGCAGCTCCCGGGACAGGGGGCCCGTGCAGTACTTC

J gene: TRBJ2-7
D gene: NA
V gene: TRBV6-5
CDR3 length: 17
clone size: NA
CDR3 protein: CDSSYIGTSRSSYEQYF
CDR3 DNA: TGTGACAGCAGTTACATCGGGACCTCTCGGAGCTCCTACGAGCAGTACTTC

J gene: TRBJ1-4
D gene: NA
V gene: TRBV29-1
CDR3 length: 14
clone size: many
CDR3 protein: CSVEAGPNNEKLFF
CDR3 DNA: TGCAGCGTTGAAGCAGGGCCGAATAATGAAAAACTGTTTTTT

J gene: TRBJ2-2
D gene: NA
V gene: TRBV7-6
CDR3 length: 13
clone size: many
CDR3 protein: CASSGYRVRELFF
CDR3 DNA: TGTGCCAGCAGCGGATACCGGGTCAGGGAGCTGTTTTTT

J gene: TRBJ2-2
D gene: TRBD2
V gene: TRBV4-3
CDR3 length: 19
clone size: few
CDR3 protein: CASSQDLYPTSGVTGELFF
CDR3 DNA: TGCGCCAGCAGCCAAGATCTTTATCCGACTAGCGGGGTCACCGGGGAGCTGTTTTTT

J gene: TRBJ2-7
D gene: TRBD1
V gene: TRBV5-1
CDR3 length: 17
clone size: NA
CDR3 protein: CASSLGASRQGKSEQYF
CDR3 DNA: TGCGCCAGCAGCTTGGGGGCGTCAAGACAGGGAAAATCCGAGCAGTACTTC

J gene: TRBJ2-3
D gene: TRBD2
V gene: TRBV20-1
CDR3 length: 15
clone size: few
CDR3 protein: CSARGEGLNTDTQYF
CDR3 DNA: TGCAGTGCTAGAGGGGAGGGGCTAAACACAGATACGCAGTATTTT